The 18 T cell receptor beta chains given below trace back to one sample, sequenced in a study of T-cell memory formation after mild COVID-19 (dated by TCRdb to about 2021). The library was produced with 5' RACE. Sequencing was performed on an Illumina NovaSeq 6000. TCRdb ran its own pipeline on the public reads, namely fastp trimming at Q25 and MiXCR clone calling, and kept in-frame beta chains. Records with the same CDR3 protein are collapsed into one entry carrying the most frequent genes and DNA. The table for this sample lists 200,000 to 250,000 distinct CDR3 sequences; roughly 15% of them were counted only once. The leading ten clones occupy 2.1% of the sample. Sequences were obtained from PBMCs or a T cell subset sorted from them (not recorded which). Receptors originate from an adult woman who had mild COVID-19 (a few samples of this study predate the infection). The sample titles of this study are shuffled in the database, so cell type and time point are left out; the donor was told from shared clones.

The sample holds a few counts of this clonotype. The chain has TRBV7-2 and TRBJ2-7; D is unclear. The CDR3 has 13 residues. CDR1 and CDR2 from the germline V gene are SGHTA and FQGNSA. With 1 base removed from V and 1 base from J, the gap between germline ends came to 5 bases. CDR3 sequence reads: CASSLVFSYEQYF. CDR3 DNA: TGTGCCAGCAGCTTAGTATTTTCCTACGAGCAGTACTTC.

This clonotype was found a few times. The V call is TRBV20-1, the J call TRBJ1-5, with 7 bases matching TRBD1. The V gene end was trimmed by 3 bases and the J gene end by 6 bases; junction bases not matched to a gene: 14. Germline CDR1 DFQATT, CDR2 SNEGSKA (reference sequence). This CDR3 is 16 amino acids long. Here the CDR3 reads CSASPTGRTNSQPQHF. In nucleotides, the CDR3 is TGCAGTGCTAGCCCGACAGGGAGGACAAATAGTCAGCCCCAGCATTTT.

The DNA for the CDR3 is TGTGCCAGCAGCCTCCGGAGGGTGAACACTGAAGCTTTCTTT. This codes for CASSLRRVNTEAFF. V usage is TRBV14 and J usage is TRBJ1-1; D gene unclear. The CDR3 sequence is 14 residues long. V was trimmed by 4 bases and J by 0 bases, leaving 9 bases between them. Germline V gene sequence: CDR1 SGHDN, CDR2 FVKESK.

In this sample, this clonotype turned up a few times. As DNA, the CDR3 is TGTGCCAGCAGTTTGTCTAGCGGGAGCTGGTCCTACGAGCAGTACTTC. Translated: CASSLSSGSWSYEQYF. The chain recombines TRBV6-5 with TRBJ2-7, with 10 bases matching TRBD2. Per germline, CDR1 MNHEY and CDR2 SVGAGI. The CDR3 length is 16 residues. Trimming cost V 4 bases and J 1 base; bases outside gene matches: 7.

The CDR3 bases are TGCAGTGCTAGTCAGACAGTCCACTCCTACGAGCAGTACTTC. It translates to CSASQTVHSYEQYF. The chain combines TRBV20-1 with TRBJ2-7, with D possibly matching TRBD1 (5 bases). Looked up from germline, CDR1 is DFQATT and CDR2 is SNEGSKA (reference sequence). This CDR3 is 14 amino acids long. Trimming shortened V by 3 bases and J by 0 bases, and 12 bases separated the two germline ends.

This clonotype appeared a few times. The CDR3 DNA follows: TGTGCTAGTGGACAGAGTAACTATGGCTACACCTTC. It translates to CASGQSNYGYTF. This chain connects TRBV12-5 to TRBJ1-2, with unresolved D. The germline V and J ends were trimmed by 6 bases and 1 base, with 6 bases remaining between them. The V gene's germline CDR1 is LGHNT and CDR2 FRNRAP. This CDR3 is built from 12 residues.

This clonotype was seen only a few times. The rearrangement uses TRBV12-3 or TRBV12-4 and TRBJ2-7; 7 nucleotides match TRBD2. V lost 6 bases, J lost 0 bases, and 8 bases stayed unmatched. The CDR3 runs to 15 residues. DNA for the CDR3: TGTGCCAGCAGGATGACTAGCCGGTACTCCTACGAGCAGTACTTC. It yields the protein CASRMTSRYSYEQYF.

CDR3 in amino acids: CSAQGHQETQYF. The DNA of the CDR3 is TGCAGTGCCCAGGGTCACCAAGAGACCCAGTACTTC. The V and J genes are TRBV20-1 and TRBJ2-5; maybe TRBD1 (5 bases). Germline V gives CDR1 DFQATT, CDR2 SNEGSKA (reference sequence). The CDR3 length is 12 residues. Trimming shortened V by 6 bases and J by 0 bases, and 8 bases separated the two germline ends.

There are many counts of this clonotype. The rearrangement joins TRBV15 to TRBJ2-7, with 10 bases aligning to TRBD1. V shed 5 bases, J shed 6 bases, and the junction held 10 bases outside the gene matches. CDR1 is LNHNV, CDR2 YYDKDF, per germline (reference sequence). This CDR3 spans 15 amino acids. The CDR3 DNA reads TGTGCCACCAGCCGAAAGTCCGGGACAGGGGCCGAGCAGTACTTC. This gives the protein CATSRKSGTGAEQYF.

This chain connects TRBV9 to TRBJ1-2, with D possibly matching TRBD1 (6 bases). Trimming left V 4 bases short and J 4 bases short, with 17 bases between. CDR1 is SGDLS and CDR2 is YYNGEE in the germline V gene. CDR3 length equals 15 residues. CDR3 nucleotides: TGTGCCAGCAGCCTGCGGACAGCCGGGGGCTATGGCTACACCTTC. As protein: CASSLRTAGGYGYTF.

The chain joins TRBV12-3 or TRBV12-4 to TRBJ2-7; D might be TRBD1 or TRBD2, each matching 5 bases. Between the trimmed V and J ends, which lost 2 bases and 0 bases, there was a span of 8 bases. The CDR3 runs to 14 residues. CDR3 amino acids: CASSLTGLSYEQYF. The CDR3 nucleotides read TGTGCCAGCAGTTTAACGGGGCTCTCCTACGAGCAGTACTTC.

This clonotype showed up just a few times. The V gene is TRBV4-1, the J gene TRBJ2-1; D is possibly TRBD1 or TRBD2 (5 bases each). Germline values: CDR1 MGHRA, CDR2 YSYEKL. Trimming removed 4 bases from V and 8 bases from J, with 15 bases in between. The CDR3 spans 14 residues. DNA for the CDR3: TGCGCCAGCAGCCCGGGGTCAGGGTTCGATGAGCAGTTCTTC. This translates into CASSPGSGFDEQFF.

The chain uses TRBV2 and TRBJ2-3; 7 bases are shared with TRBD2. This CDR3 is 14 amino acids long. V trimming: 6 bases; J trimming: 2 bases; junction bases outside the gene matches: 5. The V gene's germline CDR1 is SNHLY and CDR2 FYNNEI. In DNA form, the CDR3 reads TGTGCCAGCAGGGACTGGGACTACACAGATACGCAGTATTTT. This sequence encodes CASRDWDYTDTQYF.

V is TRBV5-1 and J is TRBJ2-5; maybe TRBD2 (5 bases). V was shortened by 5 bases and J by 5 bases, with 16 bases between the two germline ends. CDR1 and CDR2 from the germline V gene are SGHRS and YFSETQ. The CDR3 is 14 amino acids. CDR3 DNA: TGCGCCAGCAGTACAGCGGAGACGTGGGAGACCCAGTACTTC. Its translation: CASSTAETWETQYF.

The V and J genes are TRBV12-3 or TRBV12-4 and TRBJ2-2; 12 bases line up with TRBD1. CDR3 length: 16 residues. J was trimmed by 7 bases and V by 6 bases; bases with no gene match: 9. This chain's CDR3 is CASSSGTGGMGGELFF. The CDR3 DNA sequence: TGTGCCAGCAGCTCCGGGACAGGGGGCATGGGCGGGGAGCTGTTTTTT.

This clonotype occurred a few times. This chain joins TRBV12-3 or TRBV12-4 and TRBJ2-2; possibly TRBD1 for D (5 bases). This CDR3 is 13 amino acids long. V was shortened by 4 bases and J by 5 bases, with 8 bases between the two germline ends. The CDR3 reads CASSYDSTGELFF. The CDR3 DNA follows: TGTGCCAGCAGTTATGACAGTACCGGGGAGCTGTTTTTT.

The CDR3 here is CASSEYTGGAFF. CDR3 DNA: TGTGCCAGCAGTGAGTACACGGGGGGAGCTTTCTTT. The chain combines TRBV2 with TRBJ1-1, with TRBD1 as a possible D gene (5 bases). Germline CDR1 SNHLY, CDR2 FYNNEI. Deletions cut 3 bases from V and 10 bases from J, with 12 bases between. The length of the CDR3 is 12 residues.

In nucleotides, the CDR3 is TGCGCCAGCAGCCAGGGACTAGCGGGCGGCACAGATACGCAGTATTTT. It encodes CASSQGLAGGTDTQYF. The chain links TRBV5-1 to TRBJ2-3; 12 bases match TRBD2. The J segment lost 1 base and the V segment lost 4 bases, leaving 4 bases of the junction unmatched. The CDR3 has 16 amino acids. The germline V gene has CDR1 SGHRS and CDR2 YFSETQ.